This T cell receptor (beta chain) is drawn from a study of shared clonotypes between healthy human individuals. Here immunoSEQ multiplex PCR was the method, and the copy in TCRdb shows in-frame clones only, minus some. The repertoire consists of some 2.1 million clones, with around 93% occurring once and the leading ten covering around 1.8%. Only CD45RO-negative cells positively selected for CCR7 counted as naive CD8 cells, so terminally differentiated effector memory CD45RA+ cells were excluded. Sequencing used naive CD8+ T cells from PBMCs. This sequence was found in a man between 18 and 29 years old in good health. Some clones in this sample may be carry-over from other donors' samples.

CDR3 nucleotides: TGTGCCAGCAGCGGTGGGCCCACAGATACGCAGTATTTT. It codes for CASSGGPTDTQYF. The rearrangement joins TRBV9 to TRBJ2-3, with D hard to call. The germline CDR1 and CDR2 sequences are SGDLS and YYNGEE. The CDR3 contains 13 residues. With 3 bases removed from V and 2 bases from J, the gap between germline ends came to 7 bases.